This T cell receptor (beta chain) was recovered during a study of T cells in localized non-small cell lung cancer. This clone was observed a handful of times. The target antigen is unknown. Measured with immunoSEQ multiplex PCR; TCRdb has only the in-frame clones, and not every one. The profile shows about 1,800 clones, around a quarter of them singletons. Study findings and constraints: Uninvolved adjacent lung had higher T cell clonality than tumor and all other tissues. Only one tumor region was sequenced, so heterogeneity remains possible. Adjacent lung exhibited a median of about 50 among the 100 most abundant tumor clones.

The CDR3 covers 13 residues. Per germline, CDR1 SGHVT and CDR2 SQSDAQ. V lost 1 base and J 1 base, leaving 4 bases between the germline ends. Samples of adjacent lung lacking atypia were obtained no closer than 2 cm to the tumor margin. The sequence derives from a female donor at least 60 years old with stage I lung adenocarcinoma. This material consisted of normal lung tissue next to the tumor, taken before any cancer treatment. The chain carries TRBV7-4 and TRBJ1-1; no clear D gene. For the CDR3, the DNA is TGTGCCAGCAGCTTAGAACGGAACACTGAAGCTTTCTTT. It yields the protein CASSLERNTEAFF.